This TCR beta chain was observed in a study of T cells in narcolepsy. Overall study context: Donors had narcolepsy type 1 or type 2, or were healthy controls.

From germline, CDR1 is SQVTM and CDR2 ANQGSEA. With 6 bases clipped from V and 8 bases from J, the junction kept 14 bases outside the gene matches. This CDR3 region has 14 residues. The study's findings and limits: Autoreactive clone sequences were missing from some blood memory CD4+ repertoires. Blood of same and different patients, but not healthy controls, reportedly held recurring autoreactive clonotypes. Autoreactive HCRT-specific and TRIB2-specific clonotypes were marked in same-patient CSF-versus-blood CD4+ comparisons.

Of note for this clone: Its antigen is not known.

Some clones are missing from TCRdb's copy, which holds only in-frame ones; the method was immunoSEQ multiplex PCR. The table has tens of thousands of clones, around four fifths seen once. This sequence joins TRBV29-1 and TRBJ2-7, with TRBD1 matching 9 bases. Sequencing was performed on CD45RA- memory CD4+ T cells from PBMCs. The source is a human donor with narcolepsy. CDR3 nucleotides: TGCAGCGTGGGGGCCCCGGGACAGGGTGTGCAGCAGTACTTC. This encodes CSVGAPGQGVQQYF.